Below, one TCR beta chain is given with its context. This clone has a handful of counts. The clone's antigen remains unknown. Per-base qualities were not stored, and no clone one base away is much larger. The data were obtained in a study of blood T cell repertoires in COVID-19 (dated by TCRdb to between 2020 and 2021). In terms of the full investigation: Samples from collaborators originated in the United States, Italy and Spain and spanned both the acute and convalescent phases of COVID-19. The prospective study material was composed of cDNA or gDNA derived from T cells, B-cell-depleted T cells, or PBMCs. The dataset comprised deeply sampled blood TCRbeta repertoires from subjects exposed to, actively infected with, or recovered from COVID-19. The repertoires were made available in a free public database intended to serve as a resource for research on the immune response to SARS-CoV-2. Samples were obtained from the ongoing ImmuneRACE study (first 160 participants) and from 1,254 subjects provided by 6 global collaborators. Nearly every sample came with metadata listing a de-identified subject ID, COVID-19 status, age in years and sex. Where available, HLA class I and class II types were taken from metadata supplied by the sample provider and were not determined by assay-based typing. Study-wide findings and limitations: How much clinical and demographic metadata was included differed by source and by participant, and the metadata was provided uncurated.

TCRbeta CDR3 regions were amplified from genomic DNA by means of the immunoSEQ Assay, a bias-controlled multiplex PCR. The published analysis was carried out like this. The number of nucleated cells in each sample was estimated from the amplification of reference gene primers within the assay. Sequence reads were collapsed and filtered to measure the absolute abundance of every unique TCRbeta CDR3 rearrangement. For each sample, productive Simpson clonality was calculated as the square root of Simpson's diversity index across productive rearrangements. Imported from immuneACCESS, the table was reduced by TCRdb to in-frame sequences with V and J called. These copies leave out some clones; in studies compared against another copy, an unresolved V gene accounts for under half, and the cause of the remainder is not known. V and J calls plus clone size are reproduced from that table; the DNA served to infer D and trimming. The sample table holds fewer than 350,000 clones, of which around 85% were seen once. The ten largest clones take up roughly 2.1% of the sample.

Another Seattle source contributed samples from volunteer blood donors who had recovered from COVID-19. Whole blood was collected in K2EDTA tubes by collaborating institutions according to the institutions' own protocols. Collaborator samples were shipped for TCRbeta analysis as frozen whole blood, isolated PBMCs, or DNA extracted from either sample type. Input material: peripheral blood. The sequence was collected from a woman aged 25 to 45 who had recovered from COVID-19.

The bases read TGTGCCACCAGTGATCCCGGACAGGGCGCAGATACGCAGTATTTT. This gives the protein CATSDPGQGADTQYF. The chain couples TRBV24-1 to TRBJ2-3; a stretch of 8 junction bases matches TRBD1. CDR1 is given as KGHDR and CDR2 as SFDVKD, both from the germline V gene. Germline trimming amounts to 3 bases on V and 4 bases on J, with 5 as the count of junction bases outside the gene matches. The CDR3, cysteine through phenylalanine, is 15 amino acids long. Only the CDR3 region is kept as DNA, spanning 45 bases read in frame from base 1.